These 20 T cell receptor delta chains were all obtained from the same sample, sequenced in a study of Vδ1+ human thymocytes. The study's findings and limits: Thymic TRG and TRD repertoires appeared highly polyclonal.

Sequences come from RNA converted to cDNA by reverse transcription. CDR3 amplicons came from multiplex PCR with pooled V-gene forward and constant-region reverse primers. TCRdb reapplied CATT to the multiplex PCR reads. The data hold fewer than 30,000 delta-chain clones, with nearly 7.5% observed a single time. Their antigens remain unidentified. Specimen: Vdelta1+ gamma-delta thymocytes from the thymus. Specified subset: FACS-sorted CD3+ TCRalphabeta- TCRVdelta1+ TCRVdelta2- thymocytes. The receptors shown here come from a girl under three years old who had congenital heart surgery.

The rearrangement joins TRDV1 to TRDJ1; D possibly corresponds to TRDD3 (6 bases). The germline V gene encodes CDR1 TSWWSYY and CDR2 QGS. Trimming took 3 bases from V and 1 from J, leaving 15 bases between them. The CDR3 length is 16 residues. The CDR3 nucleotides read TGTGCTCTTGGGGAGGGGATCCGGGGCCGCACCGATAAACTCATCTTT. Translated, it gives CALGEGIRGRTDKLIF.

The V gene remains uncalled, whereas the J gene is TRDJ1; the table assigns TRDD3, which was not confirmed against the DNA. This CDR3 has 20 residues. CDR3 DNA: TGTGCTCTTGGGCCTCCGGTCCCTCACTGGGGGCCCCCCTACACCGATAAACTCATCTTT. It specifies CALGPPVPHWGPPYTDKLIF.

The gene calls are TRDV1 and TRDJ1; D unclear. Per the germline V gene, CDR1 is TSWWSYY and CDR2 is QGS. The CDR3 is made up of 16 amino acids. Deletions cut 1 base from V and 5 bases from J, with 17 bases between. CDR3 residues: CALGEPASPARDKLIF. The CDR3, as DNA: TGTGCTCTTGGGGAACCGGCGTCCCCTGCCCGGGATAAACTCATCTTT.

The chain is built from TRDV1 and TRDJ3; TRDD3 matches 13 bases. The CDR3 covers 23 residues. Trimming at V came to 1 base and at J to 1 base, leaving 13 bases not matched to a gene. CDR1 and CDR2 (germline): TSWWSYY, QGS. CDR3 nucleotide sequence: TGTGCTCTTGGGGAACGTGGCTCGTACTGGGGGATACGGGGTTCCTGGGACACCCGACAGATGTTTTTC. Translating gives CALGERGSYWGIRGSWDTRQMFF.

In its sample, this clone was seen a few times. The chain combines TRDV1 with TRDJ1; weak D call: TRDD2 (6 bases). Deletions cut 0 bases from V and 1 base from J, with 18 bases between. The germline gives CDR1 TSWWSYY, CDR2 QGS. The CDR3 is 18 amino acids. DNA of the CDR3: TGTGCTCTTGGGGAACTTCCTCCTTCCGCCGGGGTCACCGATAAACTCATCTTT. Its translation: CALGELPPSAGVTDKLIF.

The chain is built from TRDV1 and TRDJ1; 11 nucleotides match TRDD3. Germline V CDR1 and CDR2: TSWWSYY, QGS. The length of the CDR3 is 20 residues. V was pared by 5 bases and J by 3 bases, with 20 bases of the junction left unmatched. The CDR3 DNA follows: TGTGCTCTTGGGAAAAAGCATCCCGGGCTGGGGGATACTACTTCCGATAAACTCATCTTT. Its translation is CALGKKHPGLGDTTSDKLIF.

The rearrangement links TRDV1 to TRDJ1, with 7 bases identical to TRDD3. The J gene, not given by TCRdb, was assigned here from a germline match of the nucleotide sequence. V shed 1 base, J shed 3 bases, and the junction held 8 bases outside the gene matches. Looked up from germline, CDR1 is TSWWSYY and CDR2 is QGS. The CDR3 runs to 16 residues. The CDR3 loop reads CALGEHGDRVPDKLIF. CDR3 DNA: TGTGCTCTTGGGGAACATGGGGATAGGGTACCCGATAAACTCATCTTT.

In this sample, this clone turned up a few times. The chain employs TRDV1 and TRDJ1, with D possibly TRDD2 on 6 matching bases. CDR1 and CDR2 (germline): TSWWSYY, QGS. The ends were cut back, 4 bases at V and 4 bases at J, with 34 bases in the middle. The CDR3 length is 21 residues. The chain's CDR3 is CALGVIPLAPVLLLKYDKLIF. The CDR3 DNA is TGTGCTCTTGGGGTGATTCCCCTCGCCCCCGTACTCCTACTAAAGTACGATAAACTCATCTTT.

This chain joins TRDV1 and TRDJ1; the D gene is possibly TRDD3 (6 bases). The germline V gene encodes CDR1 TSWWSYY and CDR2 QGS. V lost 4 bases and J lost 7, with 16 bases in between. This CDR3 has 14 residues. CDR3 coding DNA: TGTGCTCTTGGGGGCCCCGGGGGACCGTTTAAACTCATCTTT. Translated, it gives CALGGPGGPFKLIF.

The V call is TRDV1, the J call TRDJ1; D is possibly TRDD2 or TRDD3 (6 bases each). Trimming stripped 2 bases from V and 0 bases from J, with 28 bases between. CDR1 is TSWWSYY and CDR2 is QGS in the germline V gene. The CDR3 is 21 residues long. CDR3 amino acids: CALGESPWILQLGVYTDKLIF. The CDR3 DNA reads as TGTGCTCTTGGGGAATCCCCATGGATCCTACAACTGGGAGTGTACACCGATAAACTCATCTTT.

The called J gene is TRDJ1, whereas the V gene has no call; the table's D gene call, TRDD3, was not cross checked with the DNA. CDR3 length: 21 amino acids. CDR3 region: CALGEPILHARPKGYTDKLIF. In nucleotides, the CDR3 is TGTGCTCTTGGGGAACCGATCCTACACGCGCGGCCTAAAGGATACACCGATAAACTCATCTTT.

J is TRDJ1 and V is TRDV1; no clear D gene. Trimming removed 4 bases from V and 3 bases from J, with 9 bases in between. CDR3 length: 13 residues. CDR1 and CDR2 from the germline V gene are TSWWSYY and QGS. This CDR3 reads CALGGERSDKLIF. The CDR3 nucleotides read TGTGCTCTTGGGGGCGAAAGATCCGATAAACTCATCTTT.

In its sample, this clone was seen a few times. V usage is TRDV1 and J usage is TRDJ1, with 12 bases that match TRDD3. After removal of 3 bases from V and 7 bases from J, the junction contained 15 bases not matched to a gene. Looked up from germline, CDR1 is TSWWSYY and CDR2 is QGS. The CDR3 sequence is 18 residues long. CDR3 amino acids: CALGDPLLELGDTGKLIF. The CDR3 bases are TGTGCTCTTGGGGACCCTCTTTTGGAACTGGGGGATACTGGTAAACTCATCTTT.

This clone was seen a few times. V usage is TRDV2 and J usage is TRDJ1, with D perhaps matching TRDD2 (5 bases). CDR1 is GEAIGNYY and CDR2 is EKD in the germline V gene. This CDR3 contains 17 residues. The V end lost 1 base, the J end lost 4 bases, and 21 bases lay between the germline ends. The CDR3 is CACDTEARLAYGDKLIF. The CDR3 DNA follows: TGTGCCTGTGACACGGAGGCGCGATTAGCCTACGGCGATAAACTCATCTTT.

This clone was counted a few times. The chain links TRDV1 to TRDJ1, with 8 bases identical to TRDD3. The ends lost 2 bases at V and 0 bases at J; junction bases unmatched: 29. Germline V gene lookup returns CDR1 TSWWSYY and CDR2 QGS. The CDR3 has 24 residues. The CDR3 is CALGEWGVTLTGGFYVEYTDKLIF. The CDR3 nucleotides are TGTGCTCTTGGGGAATGGGGCGTTACTCTCACTGGGGGTTTTTACGTAGAGTACACCGATAAACTCATCTTT.

This clone was recorded a few times. V usage is TRDV1 and J usage is TRDJ1; possibly TRDD2 for D (6 bases). The CDR3 sequence is 17 residues long. Germline V CDR1 and CDR2: TSWWSYY, QGS. V lost 4 bases and J 4 bases, leaving 22 bases between the germline ends. The DNA for the CDR3 is TGTGCTCTTGGGGGGGCCTTCCCAACCCACAACGGCGATAAACTCATCTTT. Translated, it gives CALGGAFPTHNGDKLIF.

This clone appeared a few times. The chain joins TRDV1 to TRDJ1, with 11 bases fitting TRDD3. The CDR3 loop spans 26 amino acids. Germline trimming cut 0 bases from V and 3 bases from J; bases unmatched to any gene: 33. CDR1 and CDR2 (germline): TSWWSYY, QGS. The CDR3 DNA follows: TGTGCTCTTGGGGAACTTGGGAGCAAAAGGCTAAAACTTCCCGGGTACTGGGGGATAAGGGCCGATAAACTCATCTTT. Translation gives CALGELGSKRLKLPGYWGIRADKLIF.

The chain uses TRDV1 and TRDJ1, with D unclear. The V and J ends lost 2 bases and 2 bases respectively, with 15 bases between them. The CDR3 has 16 residues. Per the germline V gene, CDR1 is TSWWSYY and CDR2 is QGS. CDR3 sequence (DNA): TGTGCTCTTGGGGAAATCTATCTCCCCGAGACCGATAAACTCATCTTT. Protein product: CALGEIYLPETDKLIF.

This clone was picked up a small number of times. The rearrangement links TRDV1 to TRDJ1; 8 bases agree with TRDD3. The CDR3 consists of 19 residues. The germline gives CDR1 TSWWSYY, CDR2 QGS. Trimming took 7 bases from V and 0 from J; bases not matched to a gene: 19. CDR3 nucleotide sequence: TGTGCTCTTGTGAACAGCCGTACTGGGGGGCAGAGGTACACCGATAAACTCATCTTT. Its protein product is CALVNSRTGGQRYTDKLIF.

The rearrangement links TRDV1 to TRDJ1, with 9 nucleotides matching TRDD3. This CDR3 has 22 amino acids. The germline CDR1 and CDR2 sequences are TSWWSYY and QGS. The ends lost 2 bases at V and 0 bases at J; junction bases unmatched: 22. CDR3 DNA sequence: TGTGCTCTTGGGGAAATCTCGGGGATACGAGGATACCAGCCGGTGTACACCGATAAACTCATCTTT. Protein sequence: CALGEISGIRGYQPVYTDKLIF.